This entry lists 28 T cell receptor beta chains sequenced from one sample in a study of OX40 agonist ivuxolimab in advanced cancers. The repertoire was sequenced with immunoSEQ multiplex PCR; TCRdb's copy has only in-frame clones and lacks some. The sample records about 64,000 clones, 75% to 95% being singletons. Sequencing used CD4+ or CD8+ T cells sorted from blood, obtained in a trial of the OX40 agonist ivuxolimab. The source of these receptors is an adult with an advanced solid tumor such as melanoma, head and neck, liver or kidney cancer.

CDR3 protein: CASRRQGTGEQFF. The DNA for the CDR3 is TGTGCCAGCAGACGACAGGGGACAGGTGAGCAGTTCTTC. This chain joins TRBV7-2 and TRBJ2-1; TRBD1 matches 8 bases. This CDR3 region has 13 residues. CDR1 and CDR2 from the germline V gene are SGHTA and FQGNSA. Trimming took 6 bases from V and 9 from J; bases not matched to a gene: 7.

This clone was recorded once. The chain has TRBV6-5 and TRBJ2-1; D assignment may be TRBD1 or TRBD2 (5 bases each). This CDR3 is 15 amino acids long. CDR1 MNHEY and CDR2 SVGAGI come from the germline V gene. Trimming took 0 bases from V and 9 from J, leaving 15 bases between them. Written as DNA, the CDR3 is TGTGCCAGCAGTTACTCCCCGGGAAGGGGTATTGAGCAGTTCTTC. It encodes CASSYSPGRGIEQFF.

V is TRBV10-3 and J is TRBJ2-7; D uncertain. With 5 bases removed from V and 3 bases from J, the gap between germline ends came to 17 bases. Germline values: CDR1 ENHRY, CDR2 SYGVKD. This CDR3 is built from 15 residues. The CDR3 sequence is CAISPRSSPVYEQYF. In nucleotides, the CDR3 is TGTGCCATCAGTCCCCGCAGCAGTCCGGTCTACGAGCAGTACTTC.

There are a few counts of this clone. The V gene is TRBV7-9, the J gene TRBJ1-2; TRBD1 might be the D (5 bases). The germline gives CDR1 SEHNR, CDR2 FQNEAQ (reference sequence). The CDR3 length is 15 residues. The V gene lost 4 bases and the J gene lost 4 bases, with 16 bases spanning the gap. As DNA, the CDR3 is TGTGCCAGCAGCTCAACAGGCCTGAGGACCTATGGCTACACCTTC. Its translation: CASSSTGLRTYGYTF. Full variable domain (outside the CDR3, taken from reference TRBV7-9 and TRBJ1-2): DTGVSQNPRHKITKRGQNVTFRCDPISEHNRLYWYRQTLGQGPEFLTYFQNEAQLEKSRLLSDRFSAERPKGSFSTLEIQRTEQGDSAMYLCASSSTGLRTYGYTFGSGTRLTVV.

The gene calls are TRBV27 and TRBJ2-5; D ambiguous. This CDR3 contains 12 residues. Trimming removed 5 bases at V and 0 bases at J, with 4 bases between. CDR1 is MNHEY and CDR2 is SMNVEV in the germline V gene (reference sequence). The CDR3, as DNA: TGTGCCAGCAGTGCCAACCAAGAGACCCAGTACTTC. Protein: CASSANQETQYF.

V and J are TRBV7-9 and TRBJ1-2; D may be TRBD1 (6 bases). The CDR3 has 13 amino acids. Germline assignment: CDR1 SEHNR and CDR2 FQNEAQ (reference sequence). V lost 6 bases, J lost 3 bases, and 11 bases lay in between. CDR3 nucleotide sequence: TGTGCCAGCAGGGAGGACAGATACTATGGCTACACCTTC. It translates to CASREDRYYGYTF.

The chain joins TRBV5-1 to TRBJ2-5, with TRBD2 identical over 8 bases. The CDR3 spans 15 residues. Germline loops: CDR1 SGHRS, CDR2 YFSETQ. J was trimmed by 5 bases and V by 3 bases; bases with no gene match: 9. CDR3 in DNA: TGCGCCAGCAGCTCCGGGACTAGTAATCCTGAGACCCAGTACTTC. This translates into CASSSGTSNPETQYF. The full variable domain, its missing parts supplied by reference TRBV5-1 and TRBJ2-5, is KAGVTQTPRYLIKTRGQQVTLSCSPISGHRSVSWYQQTPGQGLQFLFEYFSETQRNKGNFPGRFSGRQFSNSRSEMNVSTLELGDSALYLCASSSGTSNPETQYFGPGTRLLVL.

The V and J genes are TRBV18 and TRBJ2-7, with D unclear. V gave up 2 bases and J gave up 3 bases, with 8 bases separating them. This CDR3 region has 13 residues. Germline CDR1 KGHSH, CDR2 LQKENI. The DNA for the CDR3 is TGTGCCAGCTCACCATCGGAACTCTACGAGCAGTACTTC. It yields the protein CASSPSELYEQYF.

The chain employs TRBV4-1 and TRBJ2-3, with D unresolved. The CDR3 totals 16 residues. Per germline, CDR1 MGHRA and CDR2 YSYEKL. Trimming left V 1 base short and J 0 bases short, with 11 bases between. The CDR3, as DNA: TGCGCCAGCAGCCAAGTTAATCTAGTAAGCACAGATACGCAGTATTTT. This codes for CASSQVNLVSTDTQYF.

This sequence joins TRBV5-1 and TRBJ1-4; 9 bases are shared with TRBD1. There are 13 residues in the CDR3. Trimming at V came to 3 bases and at J to 8 bases, leaving 2 bases not matched to a gene. The germline V gene encodes CDR1 SGHRS and CDR2 YFSETQ. CDR3 loop: CASSSGQGEKLFF. CDR3 coding DNA: TGCGCCAGCAGCTCGGGACAGGGAGAAAAACTGTTTTTT.

The chain employs TRBV7-9 and TRBJ2-5; D is perhaps TRBD1 (5 bases). Germline V gene sequence: CDR1 SEHNR, CDR2 FQNEAQ (reference sequence). V was trimmed by 1 base and J by 5 bases, leaving 11 bases between them. This CDR3 is built from 14 residues. The DNA of the CDR3 is TGTGCCAGCAGCTTAGATCTGGGGCGCGAGACCCAGTACTTC. This gives the protein CASSLDLGRETQYF.

This clone was seen once. The rearrangement links TRBV5-1 to TRBJ2-3; TRBD1 aligns across 9 bases. With 4 bases clipped from V and 2 bases from J, the junction kept 5 bases outside the gene matches. The CDR3 has 15 residues. Germline CDR1 and CDR2: SGHRS and YFSETQ. CDR3 loop: CASSAGTGYTDTQYF. CDR3 bases: TGCGCCAGCAGCGCCGGGACAGGGTACACAGATACGCAGTATTTT.

This clone was counted a single time. The chain recombines TRBV9 with TRBJ2-1, with TRBD2 matching 11 bases. The CDR3 loop spans 16 amino acids. Germline trimming cut 4 bases from V and 5 bases from J; bases unmatched to any gene: 8. CDR1 and CDR2 (germline): SGDLS, YYNGEE. CDR3 DNA: TGTGCCAGCAGCACCTACGGACTAGCGGGCAACAATGAGCAGTTCTTC. Residues: CASSTYGLAGNNEQFF.

The chain uses TRBV18 and TRBJ1-1; D remains ambiguous. This CDR3 contains 12 residues. Trimming cost V 3 bases and J 8 bases, with 10 bases left between them. CDR1 is KGHSH and CDR2 is LQKENI in the germline V gene. The CDR3 is CASSPLTGEAFF. DNA of the CDR3: TGTGCCAGCTCACCTCTGACTGGAGAAGCTTTCTTT.

Only a few counts were recorded for this clone. The rearrangement joins TRBV7-2 to TRBJ2-7, with D unclear. Germline V gene lookup returns CDR1 SGHTA and CDR2 FQGNSA. The CDR3 is made up of 13 amino acids. V was pared by 0 bases and J by 2 bases, with 5 bases between. CDR3 sequence reads: CASSLAWAYEQYF. The CDR3 nucleotides are TGTGCCAGCAGCTTAGCGTGGGCCTACGAGCAGTACTTC.

The chain links TRBV7-2 to TRBJ2-3; no clear D. With 0 bases removed from V and 5 bases from J, the gap between germline ends came to 9 bases. The CDR3 contains 14 residues. Germline assignment: CDR1 SGHTA and CDR2 FQGNSA. CDR3 DNA: TGTGCCAGCAGCTTAGCTTACCGACGAGATACGCAGTATTTT. This codes for CASSLAYRRDTQYF.

This clone has just a few counts. The genes are TRBV25-1 and TRBJ2-5; TRBD2 matches at 7 bases. Trimming at V came to 0 bases and at J to 0 bases, leaving 4 bases not matched to a gene. The length of the CDR3 is 16 residues. Germline loops: CDR1 MGHDK, CDR2 SYGVNS. In nucleotides, the CDR3 is TGTGCCAGCAGTGAATATGAACTAGCGAACCAAGAGACCCAGTACTTC. Residues: CASSEYELANQETQYF.

V is TRBV7-6 and J is TRBJ1-1; 8 bases match TRBD1. The CDR3 runs to 16 residues. The V segment lost 5 bases and the J segment 0 bases; nucleotides outside the gene matches: 8. Germline assignment: CDR1 SGHVS and CDR2 FNYEAQ. CDR3 DNA sequence: TGTGCCAGCAGCCCCCCCGGACAGGGTATGAACACTGAAGCTTTCTTT. Translation: CASSPPGQGMNTEAFF. The variable domain in full, with the rest retrieved from reference TRBV7-6 and TRBJ1-1, is GAGVSQSPRYKVTKRGQDVALRCDPISGHVSLYWYRQALGQGPEFLTYFNYEAQQDKSGLPNDRFSAERPEGSISTLTIQRTEQRDSAMYRCASSPPGQGMNTEAFFGQGTRLTVV.

The chain links TRBV19 to TRBJ1-5, with 8 positions matching TRBD1. Losses at the gene ends were 3 bases for V and 7 bases for J; bases not matched to a gene: 8. Germline CDR1 reads LNHDA; CDR2 reads SQIVND (reference sequence). The CDR3 sequence is 15 residues long. CDR3 nucleotide sequence: TGTGCCAGTAGTATCCCAGGGGGCGTCCAGCAGCCCCAGCATTTT. Protein product: CASSIPGGVQQPQHF.

The chain links TRBV5-4 to TRBJ2-1; D might be TRBD2 (5 bases). The CDR3 has 17 residues. Germline assignment: CDR1 SGHNT and CDR2 YYREEE (reference sequence). V was trimmed by 4 bases and J by 5 bases, leaving 22 bases between them. The CDR3 loop is CASSTESSRRRHNEQFF. The CDR3 nucleotides read TGTGCCAGCAGCACCGAATCATCCCGGAGGCGACACAATGAGCAGTTCTTC.

This clone was recorded a few times. The chain employs TRBV5-1 and TRBJ1-1; TRBD1 is a possible D gene (5 bases). CDR1 is SGHRS, CDR2 YFSETQ, per germline. The CDR3 loop spans 15 amino acids. Trimming removed 5 bases from V and 4 bases from J, with 18 bases in between. In DNA form, the CDR3 reads TGCGCCAGCAGGAGGTCCGGGGGTCCGACCACTGAAGCTTTCTTT. Its translation: CASRRSGGPTTEAFF.

The chain uses TRBV9 and TRBJ1-2, with D hard to call. The germline CDR1 and CDR2 sequences are SGDLS and YYNGEE. Trimming stripped 3 bases from V and 6 bases from J, with 6 bases between. CDR3 size: 11 residues. CDR3 nucleotides: TGTGCCAGCAGCGCCTCCCATGGCTACACCTTC. Its translation is CASSASHGYTF.

The rearrangement joins TRBV11-3 to TRBJ2-1; unclear D gene. Germline CDR1 and CDR2: SGHNT and YENEEA. The CDR3 is 13 amino acids. Trimming removed 0 bases from V and 5 bases from J, with 5 bases in between. DNA of the CDR3: TGTGCCAGCAGCTTAGAGGTTGACAATGAGCAGTTCTTC. Amino acid sequence: CASSLEVDNEQFF.

This rearrangement joins TRBV27 to TRBJ2-5; TRBD1 or TRBD2 may be the D gene (5 bases each). V lost 3 bases and J lost 7, with 6 bases in between. Per germline, CDR1 MNHEY and CDR2 SMNVEV (reference sequence). This CDR3 is 11 amino acids long. CDR3 coding DNA: TGTGCCAGCAGTTTTGGGGGGACCCAGTACTTC. Translated: CASSFGGTQYF.

Only one count was recorded for this clone. V usage is TRBV30 and J usage is TRBJ2-7; tentative D call: TRBD1 (6 bases). The CDR3 loop spans 14 amino acids. With 3 bases removed from V and 6 bases from J, the gap between germline ends came to 18 bases. Germline CDR1 reads GTSNPN; CDR2 reads SVGIG (reference sequence). The DNA of the CDR3 is TGTGCCTGGAGGCGGTCAGGGGCTGGTCGCGAGCAGTACTTC. Translated, it gives CAWRRSGAGREQYF.

CDR3 DNA: TGCGCCAGCACCGATCAGGGTACGGTCTACGAGCAGTACTTC. It is translated as CASTDQGTVYEQYF. V and J are TRBV10-2 and TRBJ2-7, with a weak D call TRBD1 (5 bases). This CDR3 has 14 residues. V lost 7 bases and J 3 bases, leaving 16 bases between the germline ends. CDR1 and CDR2 from the germline V gene are WSHSY and SAAADI.

V gene TRBV9 combines with J gene TRBJ1-2; 9 nucleotides agree with TRBD1. The CDR3 consists of 15 residues. The germline V gene has CDR1 SGDLS and CDR2 YYNGEE. The ends lost 4 bases at V and 6 bases at J; junction bases unmatched: 10. CDR3 nucleotides: TGTGCCAGCAGCTTAAACAGGGGGCTATCGGATGGCTACACCTTC. This codes for CASSLNRGLSDGYTF.

The chain combines TRBV18 with TRBJ2-3; D gene uncertain. Looked up from germline, CDR1 is KGHSH and CDR2 is LQKENI. The CDR3 is 17 amino acids. V was shortened by 2 bases and J by 0 bases, with 15 bases between the two germline ends. The CDR3 nucleotides read TGTGCCAGCTCACCATTTAATACCGGAACTAGCACAGATACGCAGTATTTT. Its protein product is CASSPFNTGTSTDTQYF.